Below, 14 T cell receptor beta chains from the same sample are listed, as sequenced in a study of blood T cell repertoires in COVID-19. The table came from immunoSEQ multiplex PCR; TCRdb's copy has only in-frame clones and leaves some out. Here the sample spans nearly 65,000 clones, about 86% being singletons. Sequenced sample: peripheral blood. The receptors shown here come from a human donor in a cohort sampled during active COVID-19.

This clone appeared a few times. V and J are TRBV24-1 and TRBJ1-5; D is possibly TRBD1 (6 bases). V was clipped by 3 bases and J by 4 bases, with 9 bases between them. CDR3 size: 14 residues. Germline CDR1 reads KGHDR; CDR2 reads SFDVKD. The CDR3 nucleotides read TGTGCCACCAGTGATGGACAGAGGAATCAGCCCCAGCATTTT. Translated, it gives CATSDGQRNQPQHF.

This clone has a single count. The rearrangement joins TRBV28 to TRBJ1-6; D is unclear. CDR3 length equals 13 residues. Germline V lookup: CDR1 MDHEN, CDR2 SYDVKM. The germline V and J ends were trimmed by 3 bases and 10 bases, with 10 bases remaining between them. This CDR3 reads CASSFPVNSPLHF. CDR3 bases: TGTGCCAGCAGTTTTCCAGTAAACTCACCCCTCCACTTT.

This chain joins TRBV2 and TRBJ2-7; D may be TRBD1 (5 bases). The V gene lost 7 bases and the J gene lost 9 bases, with 16 bases spanning the gap. The CDR3 totals 12 residues. CDR1 and CDR2 (germline): SNHLY, FYNNEI. The CDR3 is CASTVQGSGQYF. CDR3 nucleotide sequence: TGTGCCAGCACCGTTCAGGGTAGTGGGCAGTACTTC.

The gene calls are TRBV7-2 and TRBJ2-2, with D tentatively TRBD2 (5 bases). Looked up from germline, CDR1 is SGHTA and CDR2 is FQGNSA. Trimming cost V 7 bases and J 1 base, with 16 bases left between them. The CDR3 is made up of 16 amino acids. As DNA, the CDR3 is TGTGCCAGCACCCCGGCGGGTTTCCTGAACACCGGGGAGCTGTTTTTT. This codes for CASTPAGFLNTGELFF.

V usage is TRBV6-6 and J usage is TRBJ2-7, with TRBD1 as a possible D gene (5 bases). Trimming stripped 5 bases from V and 0 bases from J, with 17 bases between. Germline CDR1 reads MNHNY; CDR2 reads SVGAGI (reference sequence). CDR3 length equals 16 residues. This chain's CDR3 is CASSIRVDTNSYEQYF. CDR3 bases: TGTGCCAGCAGTATTAGGGTGGACACCAACTCCTACGAGCAGTACTTC.

The J gene is TRBJ2-2, the V gene TRBV18; tentative D call: TRBD1 (5 bases). V was pared by 2 bases and J by 7 bases, with 8 bases between. The CDR3 consists of 13 residues. Germline values: CDR1 KGHSH, CDR2 LQKENI. The CDR3 DNA follows: TGTGCCAGCTCACCATTCCAGGGCGGGGAGCTGTTTTTT. Translated: CASSPFQGGELFF. Full variable domain (missing parts from reference TRBV18 and TRBJ2-2): NAGVMQNPRHLVRRRGQEARLRCSPMKGHSHVYWYRQLPEEGLKFMVYLQKENIIDESGMPKERFSAEFPKEGPSILRIQQVVRGDSAAYFCASSPFQGGELFFGEGSRLTVL.

The V and J genes are TRBV27 and TRBJ1-1; D gene uncertain. From germline, CDR1 is MNHEY and CDR2 SMNVEV (reference sequence). CDR3 length: 14 residues. V was cut by 1 base and J by 1 base, with 7 bases left in between. CDR3 protein: CASSLFPSNTEAFF. CDR3 in DNA: TGTGCCAGCAGTTTATTTCCGTCGAACACTGAAGCTTTCTTT.

The chain joins TRBV15 to TRBJ1-2; maybe TRBD1 (6 bases). In germline, CDR1 is LNHNV, CDR2 YYDKDF (reference sequence). This CDR3 contains 16 residues. The V and J ends lost 1 base and 4 bases respectively, with 16 bases between them. The CDR3, as DNA: TGTGCCACCAGCAGAGCAGCACAGGGTGAAGGCTATGGCTACACCTTC. Protein product: CATSRAAQGEGYGYTF.

V is TRBV6-5 and J is TRBJ2-5, with 9 bases that match TRBD2. V lost 11 bases to trimming and J lost 0 bases; unmatched junction nucleotides: 10. The V gene's germline CDR1 is MNHEY and CDR2 SVGAGI. This CDR3 is built from 15 residues. The DNA of the CDR3 is TGTGCCGGGGGAGGGCTAGCGGGGCACCAAGAGACCCAGTACTTC. As protein: CAGGGLAGHQETQYF.

This clone turned up a few times. V gene TRBV7-8 combines with J gene TRBJ2-1; the D is unclear. There are 13 residues in the CDR3. The V end was cut by 1 base, the J end by 9 bases, with 10 bases between. Germline-derived CDR1 and CDR2 are SGHVS and FQNEAQ. The CDR3 loop is CASSLVPPSEQFF. The CDR3 DNA reads TGTGCCAGCAGCTTAGTTCCACCTAGTGAGCAGTTCTTC.

The gene calls are TRBV24-1 and TRBJ2-3, with D possibly being TRBD2 (6 bases). The germline V gene has CDR1 KGHDR and CDR2 SFDVKD. The length of the CDR3 is 17 residues. The V end was cut by 0 bases, the J end by 4 bases, with 16 bases between. The CDR3 spells CATSDLRGRGTPDTQYF. The DNA for the CDR3 is TGTGCCACCAGTGATTTGCGAGGGCGCGGGACGCCAGATACGCAGTATTTT.

This chain uses TRBV28 with TRBJ2-7; 8 nucleotides match TRBD1. The CDR3 has 16 amino acids. Germline V gene sequence: CDR1 MDHEN, CDR2 SYDVKM. The ends lost 6 bases at V and 0 bases at J; junction bases unmatched: 10. The CDR3 reads CASRTGVRIDSYEQYF. The CDR3 nucleotides are TGTGCCAGCAGGACAGGGGTCCGTATAGACTCCTACGAGCAGTACTTC.

Comment on this clone: The junction does not match germline at one end; this may be a read error. J is TRBJ2-3 and V is TRBV29-1; a possible D gene is TRBD1 (6 bases). Germline CDR1 and CDR2: SQVTM and ANQGSEA. CDR3 length: 13 residues. CDR3 amino acids: CSVEDRNTDTQYF. The CDR3 DNA reads as TGCAGCGTCGAAGACAGGAACACAGATACGCAGTATTTT.

The V gene is TRBV7-2, the J gene TRBJ2-7; 10 bases match TRBD1. V shed 0 bases, J shed 2 bases, and the junction held 4 bases outside the gene matches. The CDR3 contains 16 residues. Germline CDR1 and CDR2: SGHTA and FQGNSA. The CDR3 region is CASSLALGTGAYEQYF. The CDR3, as DNA: TGTGCCAGCAGCTTAGCGCTCGGGACAGGGGCCTACGAGCAGTACTTC.